The rows below give T cell receptor beta chains drawn from one sample of a study of T cell responses to AZD1222 COVID-19 vaccine. The method was immunoSEQ multiplex PCR; TCRdb's version includes in-frame clones alone and lacks a portion of them. The table lists some 180,000 clones, roughly 92% of them singletons, with 1.5% to 2% in the top ten. The sample consisted of peripheral blood, taken 28 days after the second AZD1222 dose. The receptors come from an adult who received the AZD1222 COVID-19 vaccine. The conserved cysteine and the conserved F or W are not part of the CDR3 here.

j_call v_call cdr3_aa
TRBJ2-7 TRBV18 ASEQLTPSYEQY
TRBJ1-5 TRBV4-1 ASSQELEQAIGPQH
TRBJ2-7 TRBV7-8 ASSSTSYEQY
TRBJ2-1 TRBV29-1 SVEGLYNEQF
TRBJ1-2 TRBV2 ASASGTGSSYGYT
TRBJ2-1 TRBV2 ASRPGTSDNNEQF
TRBJ2-7 TRBV5-1 ASTLSGTDTYEQY
TRBJ2-3 TRBV10-2 ASSESNLAGGLWY
TRBJ2-7 TRBV7-2 ASSLSSGDSYEQY
TRBJ1-5 TRBV19 ASRTGEGQPQH
TRBJ1-1 TRBV6-5 ASSYDRGLNTEAF
TRBJ1-1 TRBV18 ASSPRGRLNTEAF
TRBJ2-7 TRBV18 ASSLGQGGPYEQY
TRBJ2-5 TRBV15 ATSRPGLIPETQY
TRBJ2-7 TRBV5-5 ASSSGTLTYEQY
TRBJ1-1 TRBV19 ASSGGASEAF
TRBJ2-7 TRBV5-1 ASSLEGWGEQY
TRBJ1-5 TRBV7-6 ASSLKGGAAEPQH
TRBJ1-1 TRBV7-2 ASSLVTTDTEAF
TRBJ1-1 TRBV18 ASSRDRGENTEAF
TRBJ1-1 TRBV18 ASSLDPGGAEAF
TRBJ1-1 TRBV6-5 ASSYRQHAEAF
TRBJ1-3 TRBV4-1 ASSQAGTGSSGNTIY
TRBJ1-2 TRBV11-1 ASSHRGRGYT
TRBJ1-2 TRBV3-1/TRBV3-2 ASSQVRDSVRYGYT
TRBJ1-2 TRBV7-9 ASSTANYGYT
TRBJ1-2 TRBV28 ASSLNYGYT
TRBJ2-1 TRBV19 ASSIRGRSNEQF
TRBJ1-5 TRBV15 ATSRRTGVQPQH
TRBJ2-2 TRBV6-6 ASLGQRETGELF
TRBJ1-2 TRBV29-1 SVERGPGYGYT
TRBJ2-7 TRBV4-1 ASRGGSEYEQY
TRBJ1-1 TRBV29-1 SVGVQNTEAF
TRBJ2-7 TRBV4-1 ASSQDKVTGGYEQY
TRBJ1-1 TRBV7-9 ASSLFQDSLEAF
TRBJ1-4 TRBV15 ATSRDQNEKLF
TRBJ1-1 TRBV11-2 ASSLVTGAGTEAF
TRBJ1-2 TRBV6-5 ASSRASTPNYGYT
TRBJ2-7 TRBV7-2 ASSLGTGGRTYEQY
TRBJ1-2 TRBV6-1 ASSEAGTGYGYT
TRBJ2-1 TRBV24-1 ATSLGGGASYNEQF
TRBJ2-3 TRBV11-2 ASSFTSGSTDTQY
TRBJ2-7 TRBV6-1 ASSEARYEQY
TRBJ2-5 TRBV11-3 ASSLGGLQETQY
TRBJ2-1 TRBV4-1 ASSQDSGYEQF
TRBJ2-7 TRBV9 ASSVGGRGYSYEQY
TRBJ2-2 TRBV18 ASSPLRMGELF
TRBJ2-7 TRBV19 ASSIDAGTGAYEQY
TRBJ2-1 TRBV6-5 ASSYSPSGSYNEQF
TRBJ2-7 TRBV11-1 ASSLEGYEQY
TRBJ2-1 TRBV25-1 ASSGTSGYINEQF
TRBJ1-1 TRBV7-9 ALFKNTEAF
TRBJ2-5 TRBV12-3/TRBV12-4 ATGTSAETQY
TRBJ1-3 TRBV19 ASSILSASSGNTIY
TRBJ1-4 TRBV3-1/TRBV3-2 ASSQAAALPGEKLF
TRBJ2-6 TRBV10-1 ASRGQTSRLSGANVLT
TRBJ1-2 TRBV18 ASSPGGGPANGYT
TRBJ1-6 TRBV2 ATRTDKLALNSPLH